A single sample is the source of the 13 T cell receptor beta chains below, sequenced in a study of T-cell reconstitution after alpha-beta-depleted transplantation in children. The TCRbeta library was prepared with unique molecular identifiers. TCRdb re-called the PCR reads through MiXCR, storing one row per CDR3 protein. The sample consists of some 290,000 distinct CDR3 sequences, approximately 9.8% of them appearing once. Sequencing was performed on PBMCs from the stem cell graft donor, taken from the stem cell graft. These receptors all stem from a human donor who donated a stem cell graft to a child with SCID.

The chain combines TRBV19 with TRBJ2-7; D call uncertain. The CDR3 loop spans 14 amino acids. Germline CDR1 and CDR2: LNHDA and SQIVND (reference sequence). The ends were cut back, 5 bases at V and 4 bases at J, with 15 bases in the middle. CDR3 in DNA: TGTGCCAGTAGTCCGTCAGGTTTTGGGTACGAGCAGTACTTC. Translated: CASSPSGFGYEQYF.

The chain links TRBV7-9 to TRBJ2-7; possible D gene TRBD2, 6 bases. The V end was cut by 5 bases, the J end by 4 bases, with 12 bases between. In germline, CDR1 is SEHNR, CDR2 FQNEAQ (reference sequence). The CDR3 is 13 amino acids. The CDR3 sequence is CASSAGLRYEQYF. In DNA form, the CDR3 reads TGTGCCAGCAGCGCGGGACTCAGATACGAGCAGTACTTC.

The CDR3 sequence is CSANGLLTTDTQYF. CDR3 sequence (DNA): TGCAGTGCTAACGGACTCTTGACCACAGATACGCAGTATTTT. This chain links TRBV20-1 with TRBJ2-3; perhaps TRBD2 as D (5 bases). CDR3 length equals 14 residues. The germline V gene has CDR1 DFQATT and CDR2 SNEGSKA (reference sequence). V was trimmed by 4 bases and J by 2 bases, leaving 13 bases between them.

The chain is built from TRBV28 and TRBJ2-3, with 9 bases lining up with TRBD1. CDR3 length: 16 residues. CDR1 and CDR2 from the germline V gene are MDHEN and SYDVKM. Losses at the gene ends were 5 bases for V and 4 bases for J; bases not matched to a gene: 10. The CDR3 is CASSTSWGQGSDTQYF. In nucleotides, the CDR3 is TGTGCCAGCAGTACCTCCTGGGGACAGGGTTCAGATACGCAGTATTTT.

This clonotype was recorded a few times. This chain links TRBV29-1 with TRBJ2-7, with D perhaps TRBD1 or TRBD2 (5 bases each). CDR3 length: 14 residues. V lost 3 bases and J 4 bases, leaving 16 bases between the germline ends. In germline, CDR1 is SQVTM, CDR2 ANQGSEA. The CDR3 nucleotides read TGCAGCGTTGAGTCGGGGCAGGGTGGATACGAGCAGTACTTC. This translates into CSVESGQGGYEQYF.

This clonotype was counted between two and nine times. The chain has TRBV20-1 and TRBJ1-2; no firm D call. Germline lookup yields CDR1 DFQATT and CDR2 SNEGSKA (reference sequence). The CDR3 length is 9 residues. The V end lost 6 bases, the J end lost 7 bases, and 6 bases lay between the germline ends. The CDR3 DNA reads as TGCAGTGCGGGAGTTGGCTACACCTTC. It specifies CSAGVGYTF.

The chain joins TRBV11-2 to TRBJ1-2; 7 bases map to TRBD1. Germline V gene sequence: CDR1 SGHAT, CDR2 FQNNGV. The V gene end was trimmed by 7 bases and the J gene end by 4 bases; junction bases not matched to a gene: 9. The CDR3 extends over 14 amino acids. CDR3 DNA: TGTGCCAGCACCTCTCAACAGGGGACCTATGGCTACACCTTC. Its protein is CASTSQQGTYGYTF.

This chain connects TRBV5-1 to TRBJ2-3; TRBD2 agrees at 12 bases. The junction had 16 bases not matched to a gene; V was cut back by 2 bases and J by 9 bases. CDR1 and CDR2 from the germline V gene are SGHRS and YFSETQ. This CDR3 is 18 amino acids long. CDR3 bases: TGCGCCAGCAGCTTTACCTCGGGACTAGCGGGTACACAGGGGACGCAGTATTTT. This gives the protein CASSFTSGLAGTQGTQYF.

The V gene is TRBV20-1, the J gene TRBJ1-1; weak D call: TRBD1 (6 bases). The germline V gene encodes CDR1 DFQATT and CDR2 SNEGSKA (reference sequence). Trimming left V 3 bases short and J 4 bases short, with 15 bases between. The CDR3 covers 14 residues. CDR3 nucleotides: TGCAGTGCTAGTTCGGGGGGCGATTCCACTGAAGCTTTCTTT. It is translated as CSASSGGDSTEAFF.

This clonotype was detected ten times or more. The J gene is TRBJ1-1, the V gene TRBV12-3 or TRBV12-4; 7 bases match TRBD1. The length of the CDR3 is 14 residues. J lost 6 bases, V lost 7 bases, and 11 bases had no gene match. The CDR3 DNA sequence: TGTGCCAGCACCCCGACAGGGTTTCTTGCTGAAGCTTTCTTT. Translation gives CASTPTGFLAEAFF.

The CDR3 DNA reads as TGTGCCATCAGTGAGAGCATAACTAATGAAAAACTGTTTTTT. It yields the protein CAISESITNEKLFF. The chain recombines TRBV10-3 with TRBJ1-4; D gene ambiguous. Germline assignment: CDR1 ENHRY and CDR2 SYGVKD. The CDR3 loop spans 14 amino acids. The V end lost 2 bases, the J end lost 1 base, and 5 bases lay between the germline ends.

The V call is TRBV10-3, the J call TRBJ2-7; weak D call: TRBD2 (5 bases). CDR1 and CDR2 from the germline V gene are ENHRY and SYGVKD. CDR3 length: 13 residues. Trimming left V 3 bases short and J 3 bases short, with 9 bases between. The CDR3 loop is CAISELERYEQYF. The CDR3 DNA sequence: TGTGCCATCAGTGAACTAGAACGCTACGAGCAGTACTTC.

This clonotype was counted between two and nine times. The chain recombines TRBV20-1 with TRBJ2-7, with TRBD1 matching 7 bases. Germline assignment: CDR1 DFQATT and CDR2 SNEGSKA (reference sequence). V shed 4 bases and J 5 bases; nucleotides not matched to a gene: 5. There are 12 residues in the CDR3. The CDR3 DNA is TGCAGTGCTACAGGGGACAGCGACGAGCAGTACTTC. Translating gives CSATGDSDEQYF.